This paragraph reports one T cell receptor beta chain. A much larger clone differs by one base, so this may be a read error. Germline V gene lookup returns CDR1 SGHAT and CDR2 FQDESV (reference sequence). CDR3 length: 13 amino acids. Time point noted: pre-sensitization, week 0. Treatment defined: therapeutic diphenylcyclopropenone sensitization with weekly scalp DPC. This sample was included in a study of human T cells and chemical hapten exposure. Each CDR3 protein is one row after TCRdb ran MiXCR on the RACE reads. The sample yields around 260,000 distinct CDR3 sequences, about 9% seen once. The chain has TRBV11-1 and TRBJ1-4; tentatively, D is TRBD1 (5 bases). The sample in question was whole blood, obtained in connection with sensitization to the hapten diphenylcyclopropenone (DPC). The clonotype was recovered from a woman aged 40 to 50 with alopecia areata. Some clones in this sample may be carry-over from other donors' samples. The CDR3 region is CVSSFQGREKLFF. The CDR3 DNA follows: TGTGTCAGCAGCTTCCAGGGACGGGAAAAACTGTTTTTT. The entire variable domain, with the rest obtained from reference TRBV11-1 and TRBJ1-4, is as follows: EAEVAQSPRYKITEKSQAVAFWCDPISGHATLYWYRQILGQGPELLVQFQDESVVDDSQLPKDRFSAERLKGVDSTLKIQPAELGDSAMYLCVSSFQGREKLFFGSGTQLSVL.